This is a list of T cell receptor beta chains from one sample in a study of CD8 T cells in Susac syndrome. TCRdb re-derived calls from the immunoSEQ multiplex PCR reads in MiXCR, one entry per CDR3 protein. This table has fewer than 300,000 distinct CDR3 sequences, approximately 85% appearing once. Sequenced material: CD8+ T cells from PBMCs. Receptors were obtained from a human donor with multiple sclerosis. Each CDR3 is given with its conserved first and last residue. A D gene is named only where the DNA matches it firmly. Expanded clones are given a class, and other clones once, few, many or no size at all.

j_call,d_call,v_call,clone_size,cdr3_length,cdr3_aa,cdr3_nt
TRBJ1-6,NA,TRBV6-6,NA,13,CASSWDGAPPLHF,TGTGCCAGCAGTTGGGACGGGGCCCCACCCCTCCACTTT
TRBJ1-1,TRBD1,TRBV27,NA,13,CASSLRDRERAFF,TGTGCCAGCAGTTTAAGGGACAGGGAGAGGGCTTTCTTT
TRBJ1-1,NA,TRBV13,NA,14,CASSLGSLNTEAFF,TGTGCCAGCAGCTTAGGTTCCTTGAACACTGAAGCTTTCTTT
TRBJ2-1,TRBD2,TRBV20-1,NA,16,CSARGLLAGVYNEQFF,TGCAGTGCTAGAGGTTTACTAGCGGGAGTCTACAATGAGCAGTTCTTC
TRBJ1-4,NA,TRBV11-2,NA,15,CASSPLWWEEEKLFF,TGTGCCAGCAGCCCTCTTTGGTGGGAAGAAGAAAAACTGTTTTTT
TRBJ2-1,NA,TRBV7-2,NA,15,CASSQSEGGYNEQFF,TGTGCCAGCAGCCAGTCCGAGGGGGGCTACAATGAGCAGTTCTTC
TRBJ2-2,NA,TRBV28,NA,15,CASSLTPGYTGELFF,TGTGCCAGCAGTTTAACCCCAGGATACACCGGGGAGCTGTTTTTT
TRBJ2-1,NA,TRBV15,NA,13,CATTTQGINEQFF,TGTGCCACCACGACCCAAGGTATCAATGAGCAGTTCTTC
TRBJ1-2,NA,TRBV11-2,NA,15,CASSQRFYRNYGYTF,TGTGCCAGCAGCCAGAGATTCTATCGAAACTATGGCTACACCTTC
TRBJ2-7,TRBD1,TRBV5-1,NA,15,CASSRRQGSSYEQYF,TGCGCCAGCAGCCGACGACAGGGTAGCTCCTACGAGCAGTACTTC
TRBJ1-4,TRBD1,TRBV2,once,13,CASSDGTGRKLFF,TGTGCCAGCAGTGACGGGACAGGGAGAAAACTGTTTTTT
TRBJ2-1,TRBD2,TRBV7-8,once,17,CASSFGLAGASDNEQFF,TGTGCCAGCAGCTTTGGACTAGCGGGAGCGTCTGACAATGAGCAGTTCTTC
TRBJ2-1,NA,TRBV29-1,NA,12,CSGGVGLREQFF,TGCAGCGGGGGGGTCGGGCTCCGGGAGCAGTTCTTC